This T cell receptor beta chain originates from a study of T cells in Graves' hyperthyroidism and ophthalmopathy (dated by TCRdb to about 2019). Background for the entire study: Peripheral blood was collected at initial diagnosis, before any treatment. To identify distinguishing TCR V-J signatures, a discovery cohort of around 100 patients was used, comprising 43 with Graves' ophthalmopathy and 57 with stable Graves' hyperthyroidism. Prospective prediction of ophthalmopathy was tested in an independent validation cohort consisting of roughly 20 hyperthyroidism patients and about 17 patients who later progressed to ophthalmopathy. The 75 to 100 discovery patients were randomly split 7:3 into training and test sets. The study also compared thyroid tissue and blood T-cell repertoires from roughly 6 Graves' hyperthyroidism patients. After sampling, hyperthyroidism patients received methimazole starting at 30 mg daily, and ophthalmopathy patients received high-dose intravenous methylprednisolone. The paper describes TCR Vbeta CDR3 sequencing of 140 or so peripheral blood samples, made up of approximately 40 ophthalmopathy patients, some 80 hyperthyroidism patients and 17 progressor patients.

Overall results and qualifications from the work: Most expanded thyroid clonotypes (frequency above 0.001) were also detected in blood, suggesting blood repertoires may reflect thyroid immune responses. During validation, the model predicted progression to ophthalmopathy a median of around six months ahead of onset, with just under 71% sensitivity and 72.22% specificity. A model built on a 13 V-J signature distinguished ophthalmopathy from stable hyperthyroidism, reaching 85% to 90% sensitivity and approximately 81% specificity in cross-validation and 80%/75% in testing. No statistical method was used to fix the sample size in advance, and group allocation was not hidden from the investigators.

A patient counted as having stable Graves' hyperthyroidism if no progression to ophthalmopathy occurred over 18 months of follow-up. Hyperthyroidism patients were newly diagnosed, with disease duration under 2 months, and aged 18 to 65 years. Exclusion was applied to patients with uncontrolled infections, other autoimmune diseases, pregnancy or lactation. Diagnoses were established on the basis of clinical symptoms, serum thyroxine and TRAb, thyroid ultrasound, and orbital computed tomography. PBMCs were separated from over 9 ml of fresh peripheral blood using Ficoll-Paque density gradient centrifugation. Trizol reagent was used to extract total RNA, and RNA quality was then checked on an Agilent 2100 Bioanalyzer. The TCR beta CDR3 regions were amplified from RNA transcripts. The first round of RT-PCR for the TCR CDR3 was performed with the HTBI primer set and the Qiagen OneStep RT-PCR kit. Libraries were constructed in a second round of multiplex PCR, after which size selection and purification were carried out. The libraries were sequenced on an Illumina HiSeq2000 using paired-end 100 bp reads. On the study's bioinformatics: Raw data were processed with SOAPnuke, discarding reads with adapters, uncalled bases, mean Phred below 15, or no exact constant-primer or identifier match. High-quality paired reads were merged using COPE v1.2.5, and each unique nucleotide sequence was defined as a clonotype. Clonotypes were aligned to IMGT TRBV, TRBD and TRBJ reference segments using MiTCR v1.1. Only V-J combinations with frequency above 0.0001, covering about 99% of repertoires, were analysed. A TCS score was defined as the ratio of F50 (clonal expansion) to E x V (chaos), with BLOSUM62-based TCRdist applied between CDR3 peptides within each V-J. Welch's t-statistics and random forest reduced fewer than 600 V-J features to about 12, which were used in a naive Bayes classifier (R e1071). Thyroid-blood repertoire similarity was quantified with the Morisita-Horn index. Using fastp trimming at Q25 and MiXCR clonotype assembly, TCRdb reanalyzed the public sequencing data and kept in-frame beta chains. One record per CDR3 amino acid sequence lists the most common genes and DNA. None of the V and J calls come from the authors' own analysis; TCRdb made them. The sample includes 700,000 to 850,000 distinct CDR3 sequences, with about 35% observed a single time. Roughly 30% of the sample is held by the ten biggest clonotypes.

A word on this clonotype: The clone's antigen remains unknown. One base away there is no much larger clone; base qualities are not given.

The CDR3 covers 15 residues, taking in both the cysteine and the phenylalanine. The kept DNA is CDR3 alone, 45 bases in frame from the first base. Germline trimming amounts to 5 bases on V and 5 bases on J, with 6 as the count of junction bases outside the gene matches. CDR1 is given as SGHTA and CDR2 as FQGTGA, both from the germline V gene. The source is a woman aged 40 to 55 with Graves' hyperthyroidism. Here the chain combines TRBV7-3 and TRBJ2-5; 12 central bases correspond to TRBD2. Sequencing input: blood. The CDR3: CASSPTSGSVETQYF. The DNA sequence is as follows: TGTGCCAGCAGCCCGACTAGCGGGAGTGTCGAGACCCAGTACTTC.